This is a list of T cell receptor beta chains from one sample in a study of blood T cell repertoires in COVID-19. Profiling relied on immunoSEQ multiplex PCR, and the TCRdb table lists in-frame clones only, not all of them. The profile shows 85,000 to 130,000 clones, more than 80% of them singletons. The sample consisted of peripheral blood. The receptors shown here come from a woman in her fifties or sixties with acute or convalescent COVID-19. Each CDR3 is given with its conserved first and last residue. D genes are given only for firm matches. Rows give clone size only sometimes, using once, few, many, or a class for an expanded clone.

v_call,clone_size,j_call,d_call,cdr3_aa,cdr3_nt
TRBV5-1,-,TRBJ1-2,-,CASSSTENYGYTF,TGCGCCAGCAGCTCTACGGAGAACTATGGCTACACCTTC
TRBV5-4,-,TRBJ2-1,-,CASSLRRSSYNEQFF,TGTGCCAGCAGCTTGCGCCGGAGCTCCTACAATGAGCAGTTCTTC
TRBV30,-,TRBJ2-1,-,CAWSVGSGDGEQFF,TGTGCCTGGAGTGTAGGGTCCGGGGATGGTGAGCAGTTCTTC
TRBV29-1,few,TRBJ2-3,TRBD2,CSVAGLAGGSDTQYF,TGCAGCGTGGCTGGACTAGCGGGGGGTTCAGATACGCAGTATTTT
TRBV19,-,TRBJ1-2,TRBD1,CASSSQGVTNGYTF,TGTGCCAGTAGTTCTCAGGGGGTGACGAATGGCTACACCTTC
TRBV20-1,-,TRBJ1-5,-,CSASGQGYQPQHF,TGCAGTGCTAGTGGGCAGGGGTATCAGCCCCAGCATTTT
TRBV19,-,TRBJ1-4,TRBD1,CASREVVTGSLTGEKLFF,TGTGCCTCAAGGGAAGTAGTGACAGGGTCACTTACGGGTGAAAAACTGTTTTTT
TRBV27,-,TRBJ2-5,TRBD2,CASRDPTSGGQETQYF,TGTGCCAGCAGGGATCCGACTAGCGGGGGGCAAGAGACCCAGTACTTC
TRBV7-6,-,TRBJ2-7,-,CASSLDPGPYEQYF,TGTGCCAGCAGCTTAGATCCAGGGCCCTACGAGCAGTACTTC
TRBV5-1,few,TRBJ1-2,-,CASSPGASNYGYTF,TGCGCCAGCAGCCCAGGGGCTTCTAACTATGGCTACACCTTC
TRBV28,-,TRBJ1-5,-,CASSLAGEGDQPQHF,TGTGCCAGCAGTTTGGCAGGGGAGGGGGATCAGCCCCAGCATTTT
TRBV6-5,-,TRBJ1-2,-,CASSYSGRANYGYTF,TGTGCCAGCAGTTACTCGGGCAGGGCTAACTATGGCTACACCTTC
TRBV7-9,-,TRBJ2-3,-,CASSSRRGRPTDTQYF,TGTGCCAGCAGCTCCCGCAGGGGAAGGCCCACAGATACGCAGTATTTT
TRBV5-1,-,TRBJ2-3,-,CASSLEGRGVDTQYF,TGCGCCAGCAGCTTGGAAGGCAGGGGCGTGGATACGCAGTATTTT
TRBV11-3,-,TRBJ1-2,TRBD1,CASSLDDPGQGWNGYTF,TGTGCCAGCAGCTTAGATGACCCGGGACAGGGGTGGAATGGCTACACCTTC
TRBV11-2,-,TRBJ1-2,-,CASSLATGQSYGYTF,TGTGCCAGCAGCTTAGCCACAGGGCAGTCCTATGGCTACACCTTC
TRBV5-1,-,TRBJ1-1,-,CASRTVGATEAFF,TGCGCCAGCAGGACGGTAGGAGCCACTGAAGCTTTCTTT
TRBV7-2,-,TRBJ1-3,-,CASSQAWGGGNTIYF,TGTGCCAGCAGCCAAGCGTGGGGGGGTGGAAACACCATATATTTT
TRBV27,-,TRBJ1-1,-,CASSLRAGGTEAFF,TGTGCCAGCAGTTTACGCGCGGGGGGCACTGAAGCTTTCTTT
TRBV19,-,TRBJ1-1,-,CASVRGDMNTEAFF,TGTGCCAGTGTCCGGGGAGACATGAACACTGAAGCTTTCTTT
TRBV7-8,-,TRBJ2-5,TRBD2,CASNPSGTSETQYF,TGTGCCAGCAACCCTAGCGGGACTTCCGAGACCCAGTACTTC
TRBV5-4,-,TRBJ2-2,-,CASSQIGSRELFF,TGTGCCAGCAGCCAGATAGGGAGCCGGGAGCTGTTTTTT
TRBV7-2,-,TRBJ1-1,TRBD1,CASSFRGRDRYSGHTEAFF,TGTGCCAGCAGCTTTCGGGGTCGGGACAGGTATTCCGGGCACACTGAAGCTTTCTTT
TRBV4-2,-,TRBJ1-6,-,CASSQDQRRGRLRAYNSPLHF,TGTGCCAGCAGCCAAGATCAAAGGCGGGGACGCCTAAGGGCTTATAATTCACCCCTCCACTTT
TRBV7-2,-,TRBJ2-1,TRBD2,CASSAGTINYNEQFF,TGTGCCAGCAGCGCCGGGACTATCAATTACAATGAGCAGTTCTTC
TRBV18,-,TRBJ2-6,-,CASSRFEAGSGANVLTF,TGTGCCAGCTCACGTTTTGAGGCAGGGTCTGGGGCCAACGTCCTGACTTTC
TRBV7-8,-,TRBJ1-2,-,CASSGYDRTNYGYTF,TGTGCCAGCAGCGGTTACGACAGGACTAACTATGGCTACACCTTC
TRBV30,-,TRBJ1-5,-,CAWAPGDNQPQHF,TGTGCCTGGGCCCCAGGGGACAATCAGCCCCAGCATTTT
TRBV9,-,TRBJ1-3,TRBD1,CASSAIPWTGKSGNTIYF,TGTGCCAGCAGCGCAATCCCGTGGACAGGGAAGTCTGGAAACACCATATATTTT
TRBV19,-,TRBJ1-4,-,CASSIGPDEKLFF,TGTGCCAGTAGTATCGGTCCTGATGAAAAACTGTTTTTT
TRBV6-5,-,TRBJ2-5,-,CASSSGVQETQYF,TGTGCCAGCAGTTCGGGGGTACAAGAGACCCAGTACTTC
TRBV6-1,-,TRBJ2-3,-,CASSEARGDTQYF,TGTGCCAGCAGTGAAGCGCGTGGAGATACGCAGTATTTT
TRBV7-3,-,TRBJ2-1,TRBD2,CASSLTYSGSNEQFF,TGTGCCAGCAGCCTTACATATAGCGGGAGCAATGAGCAGTTCTTC
TRBV6-5,once,TRBJ2-5,TRBD1,CASSRDRASETQYF,TGTGCCAGCAGCCGGGACAGGGCATCGGAGACCCAGTACTTC
TRBV5-8,-,TRBJ2-2,-,CASSSDVTGELFF,TGTGCCAGCAGCTCAGATGTTACCGGGGAGCTGTTTTTT
TRBV21-1,-,TRBJ2-7,-,CASSKVEGTSAYEQYF,TGTGCCAGCAGCAAAGTTGAGGGGACTAGCGCCTACGAGCAGTACTTC
TRBV27,once,TRBJ2-7,TRBD2,CASSSRTSVYEQYF,TGTGCCAGCAGTTCCCGGACTAGCGTCTACGAGCAGTACTTC
TRBV18,-,TRBJ1-6,-,CASSPQGINSPLHF,TGTGCCAGCTCACCCCAGGGGATTAATTCACCCCTCCACTTT
TRBV5-6,few,TRBJ1-1,TRBD1,CASSGLSVTGLSTEAFF,TGTGCCAGCAGCGGGCTATCCGTGACAGGGCTTTCCACTGAAGCTTTCTTT
TRBV7-9,-,TRBJ2-2,-,CASFEGPTSGELFF,TGTGCCAGCTTCGAGGGCCCCACGTCCGGGGAGCTGTTTTTT
TRBV6-1,once,TRBJ2-3,-,CASSDRLAADTQYF,TGTGCCAGCAGTGACCGGTTAGCGGCAGATACGCAGTATTTT
TRBV7-2,-,TRBJ2-1,TRBD2,CASSLGSGSYNEQFF,TGTGCCAGCAGCTTGGGTAGCGGGAGTTACAATGAGCAGTTCTTC
TRBV5-4,-,TRBJ1-2,-,CASSLALGDFYGYTF,TGTGCCAGCAGCTTGGCGCTCGGGGATTTTTATGGCTACACCTTC
TRBV5-3,-,TRBJ2-7,-,CARSRVQYEQYF,TGTGCCAGATCACGGGTCCAATACGAGCAGTACTTC
TRBV19,-,TRBJ2-5,TRBD1,CASSAGGGETQYF,TGTGCCAGTAGCGCAGGGGGCGGAGAGACCCAGTACTTC
TRBV3-1/TRBV3-2,-,TRBJ2-3,-,CASSQEAGGGVRYF,TGTGCCAGCAGCCAAGAGGCCGGGGGTGGGGTTCGGTATTTT
TRBV6-6,-,TRBJ2-1,-,CASFDRATKRDEQFF,TGTGCCAGTTTTGACAGAGCGACGAAGCGTGATGAGCAGTTCTTC
TRBV2,-,TRBJ1-1,TRBD1,CASSTRPQGQSTEAFF,TGTGCCAGCAGCACCCGGCCCCAGGGACAGAGCACTGAAGCTTTCTTT
TRBV29-1,-,TRBJ1-1,-,CSVEDGFLGRGTEAFF,TGCAGCGTTGAAGATGGGTTTTTAGGCAGGGGCACTGAAGCTTTCTTT
TRBV28,-,TRBJ1-1,-,CASSLIQGNTEAFF,TGTGCCAGCAGTTTAATTCAGGGTAACACTGAAGCTTTCTTT
TRBV18,-,TRBJ2-2,TRBD1,CASSPTTGGAGTGELFF,TGTGCCAGCTCACCAACGACAGGGGGCGCAGGGACCGGGGAGCTGTTTTTT
TRBV19,-,TRBJ1-1,TRBD1,CASSMTNRGTEAFF,TGTGCCAGTAGTATGACTAACAGGGGCACTGAAGCTTTCTTT
TRBV14,-,TRBJ1-2,TRBD1,CASSLGQGIGYGYTF,TGTGCCAGCAGCCTCGGACAGGGTATCGGCTATGGCTACACCTTC
TRBV18,-,TRBJ1-2,TRBD1,CASSGQGGDYGYTF,TGTGCCAGCTCCGGACAGGGGGGAGACTATGGCTACACCTTC
TRBV25-1,-,TRBJ2-7,TRBD1,CASSVRGQGPEQYF,TGTGCCAGCAGTGTGAGGGGACAGGGTCCCGAGCAGTACTTC
TRBV5-1,-,TRBJ1-3,-,CASSLTPGNTIYF,TGCGCCAGCAGCTTGACACCTGGAAACACCATATATTTT
TRBV25-1,-,TRBJ1-2,-,CASSFHRDGYTF,TGTGCCAGCAGTTTCCACAGGGATGGCTACACCTTC